This T cell receptor beta chain was identified in a study of cytomegalovirus exposure and HLA in healthy donors. The CDR3 extends over 15 amino acids. The germline gives CDR1 KGHSH, CDR2 LQKENI. The V gene end was trimmed by 4 bases and the J gene end by 5 bases; junction bases not matched to a gene: 3. PCR employed 60 Vbeta and 13 Jbeta primers. Profiled with immunoSEQ multiplex PCR; TCRdb holds only in-frame clones, not every one. The sample records under 200,000 clones, around 84% being singletons. V is TRBV18 and J is TRBJ2-5; TRBD2 agrees at 14 bases. Specimen: PBMCs. The TCR comes from a man between 45 and 60 years old in good health and CMV-seropositive. CDR3 in DNA: TGTGCCAGCTCACAGGGGACTAGCGGGAGTGAGACCCAGTACTTC. Its protein product is CASSQGTSGSETQYF.